This entry features one T cell receptor (beta chain) sequence. This clonotype was detected ten times or more. Its specific antigen is unknown. One base away there is no much larger clone; base qualities are not given. Receptors were amplified or captured by 5' RACE. The instrument was an Illumina HiSeq 2500. A second about 7 to 11 cycle PCR used a sample-barcoded 5' primer and a J-beta primer mix. Each TCR beta cDNA molecule received a unique molecular identifier from a template-switch 5' adaptor carrying 12 random nucleotides. Each sample yielded at least 2.5 million CDR3-containing paired-end reads. First-strand cDNA was synthesized from all RNA with the Mint cDNA synthesis kit, primed by a TRBC-specific oligonucleotide. After uracil-DNA glycosylase treatment, a first 18-cycle PCR used universal primers M1SS and BC2_uni_R on all cDNA. The study's processing was this. Normalization of each sample was performed by random selection of 1 million high-quality reads, each carrying a distinct molecular identifier. Reads with shared molecular identifiers were discarded instead of being binned into consensus sequences. MiTCR, set to a Q25 quality threshold and the strictest error-elimination algorithm, was used for CDR3 identification, clonotype clustering and error correction. Lower-bound total TCR beta diversity was estimated with a nonparametric unseen species model using Euler transformation. TCRdb reworked the public reads: Q25 trimming with fastp, MiXCR clone assembly, productive beta chains retained. Every CDR3 protein is listed once, alongside the most common genes and DNA of its rows. The V and J calls follow TCRdb's processing rather than the paper's. For this sample there are roughly 560,000 distinct CDR3 sequences; around 24% appear just once. The ten largest clones add up to less than 9% of the sample.

The donors were 40 or so Caucasian individuals from Russia, aged roughly 6 to 90 years, who were systemically healthy. Each donor gave about 11 milliliters of peripheral blood, drawn into EDTA-treated Vacutainer tubes. Ficoll-Paque density-gradient centrifugation was used to isolate PBMCs, with at least 7 million per sample. Total RNA was extracted from PBMCs with Trizol reagent, with at least 5.5 micrograms obtained per sample. The percentages of naive CD45RAhigh/CD27high T cells were determined by flow cytometry on a PBMC aliquot from every donor. CDR1 and CDR2 are drawn from the germline V gene: SGDLS, YYNGEE. From its cysteine to its phenylalanine, the CDR3 spans 14 amino acids. Here the CDR3 DNA is all that survives: 42 bases in frame from base 1. V and J are truncated by 4 bases and 5 bases respectively, leaving an intervening sequence of 14 bases. The data derive from a study of blood T cells in healthy people across ages (dated by TCRdb to about 2015). General notes on the study: Template switching captured roughly one uniquely barcoded TCR beta cDNA molecule per two T cells in model experiments. Using deep sequencing normalized with unique cDNA molecular identifiers, the study measured how TCR beta repertoire diversity changes with age. Four age groups were formed from the donors: young (average approximately 17 years), middle-aged (approximately 40), aged (about 62) and long-lived (approximately 80). Using the same blood draw, the study looked at two additional independent replicas of 1 million unique cDNA reads for two donors, one aged 18 to 30 and the other aged 80 or older. Here is what the overall study found, with its caveats: Compared with the aged group, the long-lived group had more naive CD4+ T cells, fewer expanded clones and increased TCR diversity, a pattern suggesting age selection. Estimates of total diversity from one million sequenced T cells were regarded as lower bounds and underestimates. There was a strong correlation between observed TCR beta diversity and the percentage of naive T cells measured by flow cytometry. Since profiling was done on bulk unsorted PBMCs, naive and antigen-experienced compartments could not be conclusively compared. Observed TCR beta diversity per million T cells fell roughly linearly with age, and a significant reduction was already apparent by age around 40. Donor CMV infection status was unknown, potentially confounding age-related changes in expanded clonotypes.

The same data also contributed to another study, on T cells of mothers and their children. That second report states: Nine systemically healthy Caucasian individuals served as donors, namely three mothers together with their six children. cDNA synthesis consumed the entire amount of extracted RNA, loaded at approximately 1.5 ug RNA in each 15 ul reaction. In the second PCR, the M1S primer introduced both the sample barcodes and 2-4 random nucleotides. Over 10 million TCR beta CDR3 reads came from each mother, compared with millions of reads from each child. Thymic selection similarly shapes TCR recombination output in related and unrelated pairs, with minor effect from inherited differences. Related mother-child pairs always showed normalized repertoire overlap that was slightly higher than in unrelated mother-child pairs, though the difference was never significant. Persistent microchimeric T cell clones were not detected, at a sensitivity of 85 to 100 clones per million clonotypes. To look for features that set related mother-child pairs apart from unrelated individuals, the researchers ran deep NGS to compare the TCR beta repertoires of mothers and children. The mean age was roughly 44 +/- 4 years for the mothers and approximately 11 +/- 4 years for the children. After adapter ligation with NEBNext reagents, the libraries were sequenced on Illumina HiSeq 2000 with 100+100 nt paired-end reads. To prevent cross-contamination, the mother and child libraries were prepared a month apart and were sequenced in separate runs. For each donor, between about 450,000 and 2,300,000 distinct TCR beta clonotypes were identified. Naive TCR beta clonotypes were estimated from low-frequency clonotypes matched to each donor's FACS-determined naive share, without sorting.

The sequenced material came from blood. The sequence links TRBV9 to TRBJ2-3; the D segment cannot be called with confidence. The TCR originated in a boy younger than 18 in good health. The nucleotide sequence reads TGTGCCAGCAGCCCGATTGGTTTCTTAGATACGCAGTATTTT. It specifies CASSPIGFLDTQYF.